The sequence of this T cell receptor (beta chain) was determined in a study of neurological immune-mediated disorders. The cDNA was produced through 5'RACE with 10-nucleotide random UMIs. A single record per CDR3 protein comes from TCRdb applying MiXCR to the 5' RACE reads. This table holds tens of thousands of distinct CDR3 sequences, roughly 13% found once. This clonotype showed up many times. Time point described: longitudinal time-point 2. The V gene's germline CDR1 is MDHEN and CDR2 SYDVKM. Trimming removed 7 bases from V and 4 bases from J; junction bases left unmatched: 10. The CDR3 runs to 14 residues.

The source of this sequence is a female donor with HTLV-1-associated myelopathy (HAM/TSP). Sequencing was performed on PBMCs. The rearrangement joins TRBV28 to TRBJ2-7; TRBD2 agrees at 7 bases. CDR3 residues: CASNPGGVRYEQYF. The CDR3 region has the DNA TGTGCCAGCAACCCGGGGGGAGTAAGGTACGAGCAGTACTTC.